This TCR beta chain originates from a study of cytomegalovirus exposure and HLA in healthy donors. In the study overall: Within the Caucasian-associated ancestry cluster were 65% to 85% of the 350 to 400 genotyped donors.

PCR was performed using 60 Vbeta and 13 Jbeta primers. Libraries were prepared by immunoSEQ multiplex PCR; TCRdb keeps only in-frame clonotypes and omits some of them. This table has approximately 150,000 clones, about 79% appearing once. Study results and caveats: Analysis was performed later, and it showed HLA-associated TCR beta chains to be more clonally expanded than equally common others. The study reported that TCR beta sequences accurately predicted HLA-A and HLA-B alleles in most subjects.

Points on this clone: Its antigen remains unknown.

This CDR3 is 14 amino acids long. With V trimmed by 1 base and J by 7 bases, 4 bases remained unmatched. Germline assignment: CDR1 SGHNT and CDR2 YENEEA. What was sequenced was PBMCs. This chain links TRBV11-3 with TRBJ1-1, with 9 nucleotides matching TRBD1. The receptor's source is a male donor in good health and CMV-seronegative. For the CDR3, the DNA is TGTGCCAGCAGCTTAGGGGGGACAGGGATTGAAGCTTTCTTT. It is translated as CASSLGGTGIEAFF.